This T cell receptor beta chain was identified during a study of cytomegalovirus exposure and HLA in healthy donors. This table comes from immunoSEQ multiplex PCR, and its TCRdb copy is limited to in-frame clones, with some not included. The sample shows more than 150,000 clones, 84% of them seen only once. J lost 0 bases, V lost 3 bases, and 2 bases had no gene match. CDR3 length equals 15 residues. CDR1 SGHTA and CDR2 FQGTGA come from the germline V gene. The sample was PBMCs. The sequence was collected from a man between 18 and 29 years old in good health and CMV-seropositive. V gene TRBV7-3 combines with J gene TRBJ2-7; TRBD1 matches at 10 bases. The CDR3 DNA reads as TGTGCCAGCAGCTTGGGACAGGGGCTCTCCTACGAGCAGTACTTC. Translated: CASSLGQGLSYEQYF.